The entry below gives a single T cell receptor (beta chain) sequence along with its context. The antigen is not known. These data belong to a study of EBV T-cell therapy then PD-1 blockade in nasopharyngeal carcinoma. The CDR3 contains 16 residues. The germline CDR1 and CDR2 sequences are SGHVS and FNYEAQ. V was trimmed by 3 bases and J by 8 bases, leaving 20 bases between them. Treatment described: AdE1-LMPpoly-expanded autologous EBV-specific T-cell therapy followed by anti-PD-1 nivolumab. This table comes from immunoSEQ multiplex PCR, and its TCRdb copy is limited to in-frame clones, with some not included. The sample shows roughly 21,000 clones, 75% to 90% of them seen only once.

The sequence came from a man in his forties or fifties with nasopharyngeal carcinoma. The chain recombines TRBV7-6 with TRBJ2-1, with D unclear. The starting material was CD8+ T cells from blood, obtained at roughly day 65 from a patient whose treatment included autologous EBV-specific T cells and nivolumab. This chain's CDR3 is CASSLVQPPTKHEQFF. CDR3 sequence (DNA): TGTGCCAGCAGCTTGGTCCAGCCCCCTACGAAACATGAGCAGTTCTTC. The full variable domain, with the rest looked up from reference TRBV7-6 and TRBJ2-1, is GAGVSQSPRYKVTKRGQDVALRCDPISGHVSLYWYRQALGQGPEFLTYFNYEAQQDKSGLPNDRFSAERPEGSISTLTIQRTEQRDSAMYRCASSLVQPPTKHEQFFGPGTRLTVL.